Given below is one T cell receptor (beta chain) in context. The data derive from a study of blood T cell repertoires in COVID-19. Across the whole study: Sites in the United States, Italy and Spain provided acute and convalescent COVID-19 samples.

Profiled with immunoSEQ multiplex PCR; TCRdb holds only in-frame clones, not every one. Among 200,000 to 250,000 clones listed, about 90% were seen once. This CDR3 contains 13 residues. Trimming took 0 bases from V and 4 from J, leaving 6 bases between them. Germline loops: CDR1 SGHDN, CDR2 FVKESK. The sample was peripheral blood. The receptor's source is a woman aged 55-69 years with acute or convalescent COVID-19. V is TRBV14 and J is TRBJ1-2; D uncertain. The CDR3 here is CASSQDLSYGYTF. CDR3 nucleotides: TGTGCCAGCAGCCAAGATCTTTCCTATGGCTACACCTTC.